The sequence of this T cell receptor beta chain was determined in a study of CD8+ T cells in alopecia areata. Indicated treatment: oral pan-JAK inhibitor, 5-10 mg twice daily. Obtained from alopecia areata patients were lesional scalp punch biopsies along with peripheral blood. Extraction of RNA preceded its reverse transcription into cDNA, which served as the sequencing template. The assay was immunoSEQ multiplex PCR, and TCRdb's table has in-frame clones only and misses some. The sample records fewer than 150,000 clones, 82% being singletons. The V end was cut by 8 bases, the J end by 6 bases, with 17 bases between. Germline V gives CDR1 ENHRY, CDR2 SYGVKD. The CDR3 is 14 residues long.

Sequencing was performed on CD8+ T cells sorted from blood, taken at week 4, from a patient treated with tofacitinib. The chain employs TRBV10-3 and TRBJ2-1; TRBD1 or TRBD2 may be the D gene (7 bases each). This clonotype was obtained from a human donor with alopecia areata. The CDR3 region is CAIQGGGLSNEQFF. The CDR3 region has the DNA TGTGCCATCCAGGGAGGGGGCCTGTCCAATGAGCAGTTCTTC.